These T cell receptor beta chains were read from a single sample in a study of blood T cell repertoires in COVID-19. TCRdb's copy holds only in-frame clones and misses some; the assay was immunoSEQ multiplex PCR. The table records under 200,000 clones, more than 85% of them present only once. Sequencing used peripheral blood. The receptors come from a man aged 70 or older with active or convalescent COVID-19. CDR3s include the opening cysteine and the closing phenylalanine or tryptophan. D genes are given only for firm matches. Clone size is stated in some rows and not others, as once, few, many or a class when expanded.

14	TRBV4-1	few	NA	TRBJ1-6	CASSQLPDNSPLHF	TGCGCCAGCAGCCAACTTCCGGATAATTCACCCCTCCACTTT
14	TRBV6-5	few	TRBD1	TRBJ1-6	CASSYHRGNSPLHF	TGTGCCAGCAGTTACCACAGGGGAAATTCACCCCTCCACTTT
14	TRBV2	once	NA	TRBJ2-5	CASSEAEGAETQYF	TGTGCCAGCAGTGAAGCAGAGGGCGCGGAGACCCAGTACTTC
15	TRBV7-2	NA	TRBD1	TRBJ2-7	CASGTTGGGSYEQYF	TGTGCCAGCGGGACGACAGGGGGCGGATCCTACGAGCAGTACTTC
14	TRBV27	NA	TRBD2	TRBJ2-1	CASKTSGAYNEQFF	TGTGCCAGCAAGACTAGCGGGGCCTACAATGAGCAGTTCTTC
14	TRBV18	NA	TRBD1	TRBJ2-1	CASSPQQGGNEQFF	TGTGCCAGCTCACCACAACAGGGGGGCAATGAGCAGTTCTTC
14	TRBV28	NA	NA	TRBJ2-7	CASSFPGSSYEQYF	TGTGCCAGCAGTTTTCCCGGGAGCTCCTACGAGCAGTACTTC
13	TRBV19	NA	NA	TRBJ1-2	CASKGTGPYGYTF	TGTGCCAGTAAGGGAACAGGGCCATATGGCTACACCTTC
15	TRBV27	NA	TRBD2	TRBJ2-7	CASSPLAGPAYEQYF	TGTGCCAGCAGTCCCCTAGCGGGACCCGCCTACGAGCAGTACTTC
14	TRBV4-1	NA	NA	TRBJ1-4	CASSQGLEGEKLFF	TGCGCCAGCAGCCAAGGGCTTGAGGGTGAAAAACTGTTTTTT
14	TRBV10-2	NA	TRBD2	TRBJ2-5	CASSERGGRETQYF	TGCGCCAGCAGTGAGCGGGGGGGTAGGGAGACCCAGTACTTC
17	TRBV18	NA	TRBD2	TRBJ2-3	CASSPRPSGRGTDTQYF	TGTGCCAGCTCACCTAGGCCTAGCGGGAGGGGCACAGATACGCAGTATTTT
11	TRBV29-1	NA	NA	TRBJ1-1	CSVTVNTEAFF	TGCAGCGTTACAGTGAACACTGAAGCTTTCTTT
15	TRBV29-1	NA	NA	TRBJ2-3	CSGSTGTTSTDTQYF	TGCAGCGGGTCCACAGGGACAACTAGCACAGATACGCAGTATTTT
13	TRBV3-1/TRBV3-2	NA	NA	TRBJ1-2	CASSLPGDYGYTF	TGTGCCAGCAGCCTTCCGGGGGACTATGGCTACACCTTC
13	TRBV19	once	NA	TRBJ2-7	CASSINGGNEQYF	TGTGCCAGTAGTATAAACGGGGGTAACGAGCAGTACTTC
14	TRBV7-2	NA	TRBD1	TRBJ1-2	CASSYGQGATGYTF	TGTGCCAGCAGCTACGGACAGGGGGCGACTGGCTACACCTTC
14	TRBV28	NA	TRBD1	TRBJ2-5	CASSPSDREETQYF	TGTGCCAGCAGTCCGAGTGACAGGGAAGAGACCCAGTACTTC
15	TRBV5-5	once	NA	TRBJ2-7	CASSLYLGHSYEQYF	TGTGCCAGCAGCTTGTATCTCGGTCACTCCTACGAGCAGTACTTC
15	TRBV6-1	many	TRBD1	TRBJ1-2	CASSDHRGRRYGYTF	TGTGCCAGCAGTGACCACAGGGGGCGCAGGTATGGCTACACCTTC
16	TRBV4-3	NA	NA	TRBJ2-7	CASSQDRAGDNYEQYF	TGCGCCAGCAGCCAAGATAGAGCCGGGGACAACTACGAGCAGTACTTC
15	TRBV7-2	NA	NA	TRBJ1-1	CASLPPQGMNTEAFF	TGTGCCAGCCTGCCCCCCCAGGGAATGAACACTGAAGCTTTCTTT
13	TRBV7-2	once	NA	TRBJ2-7	CASRRDSAYEQYF	TGTGCCAGCAGGCGTGACAGCGCGTACGAGCAGTACTTC
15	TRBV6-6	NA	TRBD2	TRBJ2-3	CASSYPAGGPDTQYF	TGTGCCAGCAGTTACCCAGCGGGGGGCCCAGATACGCAGTATTTT
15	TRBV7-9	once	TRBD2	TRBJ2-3	CASSFAGLGADTQYF	TGTGCCAGCAGCTTCGCTGGACTAGGTGCCGATACGCAGTATTTT
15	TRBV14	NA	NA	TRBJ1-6	CASSPPGLFNSPLHF	TGTGCCAGCAGCCCCCCGGGACTGTTTAATTCACCCCTCCACTTT
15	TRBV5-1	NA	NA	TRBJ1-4	CASSEIRGSNEKLFF	TGCGCCAGCAGCGAAATCAGGGGATCGAATGAAAAACTGTTTTTT